This TCR beta chain was found in a study of beta chain bispecific antibodies for T cell cancers (dated by TCRdb to about 2021). Broadly, across the study: Healthy donor T cells were cocultured with T cell leukemia lines and bispecific antibodies, and TRBV sequencing of the surviving cells was then used to measure how much each TRBV family was depleted. Surface TRBV12 (TRBV12-3) was expressed on Jurkat cells, and surface TRBV5-5 was expressed on HPB-ALL cells.

In the paper's terms, the treatment or condition label means: alpha-V12: anti-TRBV12 scFv linked to anti-CD3 scFv. For two to four days, T cells were expanded from blood mononuclear cells using either the anti-CD3 antibody OKT3 or CD3/CD28 Dynabeads. The anti-TRBV12 bispecific sample came from a coculture of Jurkat leukemia cells with normal T cells, compared against an anti-CD19 bispecific control coculture. The culture conditions for expanded T cells were RPMI 1640 plus 10% fetal bovine serum, recombinant human IL-2 (100 IU/ml) and IL-7 (around 4.7 ng/ml). For cocultures, roughly 50,000 normal T cells were combined with roughly 50,000 target cells and bispecific antibody in about 100 ul and incubated for 17 hours at 37 degrees C. Every bispecific antibody was made of two single-chain variable fragments, expressed in a single-chain diabody format carrying a His tag. Healthy human donors supplied the effector T cells, with peripheral blood mononuclear cells isolated from leukapheresis samples using Ficoll density gradient centrifugation.

This clonotype has ten or more counts. Its target antigen remains unknown. Per-base qualities were not stored, and no clone one base away is much larger. Study-level results and caveats: Relative to anti-CD19, anti-TRBV12 exposure cut the share of total TRBV signal from TRBV12-3 by roughly 99%, while TRBV12-4 dropped by 35% to 40%, which was not significant. Leukemia cell line cells were mixed with normal T cells in each sequenced sample, and most of the targeted TRBV signal was derived from the leukemia cells rather than from the normal T cells. Cross-reactivity of the anti-TRBV5-5 antibody with TRBV5-6 was attributed to high sequence similarity between the two genes. Except for the targeted genes and closely related genes, all other TRBV family members appeared to be unaffected by the TRBV-directed bispecific antibodies.

Libraries incorporated unique molecular identifier barcodes, which were used to quantify clonotypes. Qiagen AllPrep DNA/RNA Micro kits were used to isolate total RNA, and an Agilent TapeStation was used to check RNA quality. TCR beta libraries were constructed by 5' RACE, in which cDNA synthesis was followed by two PCR steps with TCR beta constant-region gene-specific primers. Sequencing of the TCR beta libraries was performed on an Illumina MiSeq platform. The authors processed their data as follows. MIGEC, MiXCR and VDJtools were used for read processing. The frequency of each clonotype was calculated as the fraction of all unique molecular identifiers in the sample that belonged to that clonotype. Nonfunctional TRBV genes listed as pseudogenes or open reading frames in IMGT, such as TRBV1, TRBV12-1 and TRBV21, were excluded. The raw public reads went through TCRdb reprocessing: fastp at Q25, MiXCR clone calling, in-frame beta chains kept. Each entry merges the rows of one CDR3 protein and shows their most common DNA and genes. The authors' filters were not applied to this entry. The sample table lists tens of thousands of distinct CDR3 sequences, more than 2% of them with a count of one. The biggest ten clones account for under 5.5% of the sample.

The germline V gene encodes CDR1 KGHDR and CDR2 SFDVKD. CDR3 length: 12 amino acids, cysteine to phenylalanine. The kept DNA is CDR3 alone, 36 bases in frame from the first base. Cut back by 9 bases and 15 bases, the V and J ends lie 20 bases apart. This sample comprised healthy donor T cells cultured with leukemia cells, obtained from a culture containing a bispecific antibody targeting TCR Vbeta12. This receptor was obtained from a human donor in good health. Some clones in this sample may be carry-over from other donors' samples. Recombination joined TRBV24-1 with TRBJ2-1, and the D gene may be TRBD2, 6 bases matching. Here is the DNA: TGTGCCACCCGAGATGAAAAGGGGCGGGGGTTCTTC. Translated, this gives CATRDEKGRGFF.